This T cell receptor (beta chain) came from a study of blood T cell repertoires in COVID-19. On the study more broadly: Samples taken during acute and convalescent COVID-19 were collected in the United States, Italy and Spain. In each case, the material was cDNA or gDNA derived from T cells, B-cell-depleted T cells, or PBMCs.

Looked up from germline, CDR1 is MNHEY and CDR2 is SVGAGI. V was trimmed by 6 bases and J by 4 bases, leaving 15 bases between them. This CDR3 spans 15 amino acids. The Seattle patients joined while their infection was active and were tracked longitudinally afterward. Original methodology: Amplification from reference gene primers served as the basis for estimated nucleated cell counts. TCRdb keeps only in-frame clones here, not all; method: immunoSEQ multiplex PCR. The V and J calls and the clone size are those of that table, but D and trimming were determined from the DNA. This table holds some 450,000 clones, around 89% found once.

V is TRBV6-5 and J is TRBJ2-2, with a tentative D call TRBD2 (6 bases). What was sequenced was peripheral blood. The receptor comes from a woman in her forties or fifties with COVID-19, enrolled during active disease. CDR3 sequence (DNA): TGTGCCAGCAGCGATAGCGGAAGGGGCACCGGGGAGCTGTTTTTT. Translated: CASSDSGRGTGELFF.